This T cell receptor (beta chain) comes out of a study of T cell responses to AZD1222 COVID-19 vaccine. Study overall: Pooling was applied to second doses at about 4 or about 12 weeks.

This table comes from immunoSEQ multiplex PCR, and its TCRdb copy is limited to in-frame clones, with some not included. The repertoire holds fewer than 95,000 clones, with roughly nine tenths as singletons. The CDR3 length is 16 residues. CDR1 and CDR2 (germline): SEHNR, FQNEAQ (reference sequence). Trimming at V came to 5 bases and at J to 1 base, leaving 3 bases not matched to a gene. General study results and limits: After the peak T cell response, and only then, were repertoires sampled. Most donors were white British, females outnumbered males, and clonal diversity was possibly underestimated. Spike-wide coverage was observed for vaccine-associated CD4 TCRs, with dominant responses at 160-218 and 743-854.

In regard to this clone: Its antigen is unknown.

This receptor was identified in an adult in good health. The chain combines TRBV7-9 with TRBJ2-3; 13 bases align to TRBD2. The sample here was peripheral blood, taken on day 0 of AZD1222 vaccination. The CDR3 bases are TGTGCCAGCAGCCTTGGGACTAGCGGGGGCACAGATACGCAGTATTTT. Translating gives CASSLGTSGGTDTQYF.